A single sample gave rise to the 20 T cell receptor beta chains below, sequenced in a study of persistence of HIV-infected CD4 T cells. For these TCRs, the target antigens are not known. The immunoSEQ assay was version 4, run in survey mode. Libraries were prepared by immunoSEQ multiplex PCR; TCRdb keeps only in-frame clonotypes and omits some of them. The sample yields 30,000 to 45,000 clones, about 85% seen once. Cells were stimulated with CMV-infected fibroblast lysates at 10 ug/mL. Memory cells lacking CD40L and CD69 with high CD45RO were sorted. This specimen was CD4+ T cells sorted from PBMCs after roughly 18-hour stimulation, taken from a patient who received antiretroviral therapy. The receptors were gathered from an adult man with HIV who was CMV-seropositive.

The V gene is TRBV5-1, the J gene TRBJ1-2, with a weak D call TRBD1 (5 bases). CDR3 length: 12 residues. V dropped 3 bases and J dropped 4 bases, with 7 bases sitting between them. Per the germline V gene, CDR1 is SGHRS and CDR2 is YFSETQ. The CDR3 nucleotides are TGCGCCAGCAGCTCGGGGGTCTATGGCTACACCTTC. Translating gives CASSSGVYGYTF.

This clone appeared once. The chain recombines TRBV28 with TRBJ2-5; TRBD2 agrees at 10 bases. Losses at the gene ends were 3 bases for V and 5 bases for J; bases not matched to a gene: 6. CDR1 is MDHEN, CDR2 SYDVKM, per germline. This CDR3 comprises 15 residues. CDR3 bases: TGTGCCAGCAGTTTTAGTAGCGGGGGGAAGGAGACCCAGTACTTC. Protein: CASSFSSGGKETQYF.

The V and J genes are TRBV5-1 and TRBJ2-2, with D perhaps matching TRBD1 or TRBD2 (6 bases each). The germline V and J ends were trimmed by 0 bases and 3 bases, with 15 bases remaining between them. The CDR3 runs 17 residues. Germline V gene data show CDR1 as SGHRS and CDR2 as YFSETQ. As DNA, the CDR3 is TGCGCCAGCAGCTTGGCCGTTACGGGGGCTGACACCGGGGAGCTGTTTTTT. Its protein is CASSLAVTGADTGELFF. Looking up the rest from reference TRBV5-1 and TRBJ2-2 gives the full variable domain: KAGVTQTPRYLIKTRGQQVTLSCSPISGHRSVSWYQQTPGQGLQFLFEYFSETQRNKGNFPGRFSGRQFSNSRSEMNVSTLELGDSALYLCASSLAVTGADTGELFFGEGSRLTVL.

This clone appeared a few times. V and J are TRBV6-1 and TRBJ1-1; D is uncertain. Germline CDR1 MNHNS, CDR2 SASEGT. This CDR3 has 17 residues. Deletions cut 1 base from V and 0 bases from J, with 15 bases between. CDR3 DNA sequence: TGTGCCAGCAGTGAAGACGTCATCGTCCGAATGAACACTGAAGCTTTCTTT. Encoded protein: CASSEDVIVRMNTEAFF.

The CDR3 region has the DNA TGTGCCAGCAGTGCTGGGACAAGGCCTGGAAACACCATATATTTT. Translation: CASSAGTRPGNTIYF. The gene calls are TRBV28 and TRBJ1-3; maybe TRBD1 (6 bases). CDR1 is MDHEN, CDR2 SYDVKM, per germline. CDR3 length equals 15 residues. The ends were cut back, 5 bases at V and 2 bases at J, with 13 bases in the middle.

The chain employs TRBV28 and TRBJ2-3; maybe TRBD1 (6 bases). Germline-derived CDR1 and CDR2 are MDHEN and SYDVKM. V was trimmed by 4 bases and J by 6 bases, leaving 14 bases between them. The CDR3 is 14 residues long. CDR3 coding DNA: TGTGCCAGCAGTTCGAGGGGGACGAAGGATACGCAGTATTTT. This translates into CASSSRGTKDTQYF.

The chain uses TRBV19 and TRBJ2-7; the D gene is possibly TRBD1 (5 bases). Germline assignment: CDR1 LNHDA and CDR2 SQIVND (reference sequence). The V end lost 5 bases, the J end lost 0 bases, and 11 bases lay between the germline ends. The CDR3 runs 14 residues. CDR3 DNA sequence: TGTGCCAGTAGTGCGACAGCCCTCTCCTACGAGCAGTACTTC. This translates into CASSATALSYEQYF.

The chain uses TRBV10-3 and TRBJ1-1; D is uncertain. The germline V and J ends were trimmed by 5 bases and 1 base, with 8 bases remaining between them. The CDR3 totals 13 residues. CDR1 is ENHRY, CDR2 SYGVKD, per germline. The DNA of the CDR3 is TGTGCCATCAGTTGGACCGAGAACACTGAAGCTTTCTTT. This sequence encodes CAISWTENTEAFF.

J is TRBJ2-3 and V is TRBV4-1, with D possibly being TRBD2 (6 bases). This CDR3 spans 20 amino acids. The V end lost 0 bases, the J end lost 4 bases, and 26 bases lay between the germline ends. Germline loops: CDR1 MGHRA, CDR2 YSYEKL. The CDR3 region is CASSQDAARLGSWRADTQYF. In nucleotides, the CDR3 is TGCGCCAGCAGCCAAGATGCGGCCAGGCTCGGGTCCTGGAGGGCAGATACGCAGTATTTT.

The V gene is TRBV6-1, the J gene TRBJ1-3, with 8 bases that match TRBD1. This CDR3 has 13 residues. The junction had 9 bases not matched to a gene; V was cut back by 10 bases and J by 7 bases. Germline V lookup: CDR1 MNHNS, CDR2 SASEGT. The CDR3 loop reads CAIAPGQANTIYF. The CDR3 DNA reads as TGTGCCATTGCCCCGGGACAGGCTAACACCATATATTTT.

The V call is TRBV6-5, the J call TRBJ2-4; 8 bases are shared with TRBD1. The CDR3 spans 13 residues. Germline V gene sequence: CDR1 MNHEY, CDR2 SVGAGI. With V trimmed by 7 bases and J by 8 bases, 7 bases remained unmatched. CDR3 sequence (DNA): TGTGCCAGCACTCCGACAGGGGCGGACATTCAGTACTTC. The encoded protein is CASTPTGADIQYF.

The V call is TRBV6-5, the J call TRBJ2-2; 7 bases are shared with TRBD1. V trimming: 4 bases; J trimming: 1 base; junction bases outside the gene matches: 3. CDR3 length: 15 amino acids. Per germline, CDR1 MNHEY and CDR2 SVGAGI. CDR3 coding DNA: TGTGCCAGCAGTTTTTACAGGGGGAACACCGGGGAGCTGTTTTTT. It translates to CASSFYRGNTGELFF.

This clone was observed a handful of times. This chain uses TRBV3-1 (or the pseudogene TRBV3-2) with TRBJ2-7; 8 positions agree with TRBD1. Per germline, CDR1 LGHDT and CDR2 YNNKEL (reference sequence). V lost 4 bases to trimming and J lost 0 bases; unmatched junction nucleotides: 11. The length of the CDR3 is 17 residues. CDR3 sequence: CASSRTLRGQVSYEQYF. The DNA of the CDR3 is TGTGCCAGCAGCCGTACTCTGCGGGGACAGGTCTCCTACGAGCAGTACTTC.

This chain uses TRBV6-5 with TRBJ1-5; D ambiguous. CDR1 is MNHEY, CDR2 SVGAGI, per germline. This CDR3 contains 15 residues. Trimming took 8 bases from V and 4 from J, leaving 18 bases between them. CDR3 region: CASSLKVSGNQPQHF. The CDR3 bases are TGTGCCAGCTCCCTAAAGGTCTCGGGTAATCAGCCCCAGCATTTT.

Concerning this clone itself: The same CDR3 can be traced to other DNA sequences in this sample. V gene TRBV7-8 combines with J gene TRBJ1-1; no definite D call. V dropped 1 base and J dropped 1 base, with 7 bases sitting between them. CDR1 and CDR2 (germline): SGHVS, FQNEAQ. This CDR3 contains 14 residues. The DNA for the CDR3 is TGTGCCAGCAGCTTAGGGACCGCGAACACTGAAGCTTTCTTT. Translating gives CASSLGTANTEAFF.

This chain connects TRBV3-1 (or the pseudogene TRBV3-2) to TRBJ2-1; 9 bases are shared with TRBD2. The CDR3 length is 14 residues. Germline V gene sequence: CDR1 LGHDT, CDR2 YNNKEL (reference sequence). V lost 3 bases, J lost 5 bases, and 2 bases stayed unmatched. The CDR3 DNA reads TGTGCCAGCAGCCAGCGGGGGGGCCACAATGAGCAGTTCTTC. Its translation is CASSQRGGHNEQFF.

This clone came up a few times. The rearrangement links TRBV6-1 to TRBJ1-5, with D unclear. Germline V gene data show CDR1 as MNHNS and CDR2 as SASEGT. The CDR3 length is 15 residues. V was cut by 3 bases and J by 2 bases, with 11 bases left in between. CDR3 in DNA: TGTGCCAGCAGTGACCCGGTGGCCGGCAATCAGCCCCAGCATTTT. Translated: CASSDPVAGNQPQHF.

This chain uses TRBV5-1 with TRBJ2-7, with D possibly being TRBD1 or TRBD2 (5 bases each). V was trimmed by 0 bases and J by 0 bases, leaving 13 bases between them. Germline V gives CDR1 SGHRS, CDR2 YFSETQ. The CDR3 has 16 amino acids. CDR3 residues: CASSLAGAPSSYEQYF. CDR3 coding DNA: TGCGCCAGCAGCTTGGCCGGGGCCCCGAGCTCCTACGAGCAGTACTTC.

This chain connects TRBV6-6 to TRBJ1-2; D is unclear. This CDR3 spans 13 amino acids. Germline V gene sequence: CDR1 MNHNY, CDR2 SVGAGI (reference sequence). Trimming pared 2 bases from V and 6 bases from J, leaving 10 bases between. CDR3 residues: CASSYQTRNGYTF. Written as DNA, the CDR3 is TGTGCCAGCAGTTACCAGACTCGGAATGGCTACACCTTC.

This chain connects TRBV27 to TRBJ1-2, with a weak D call TRBD1 (5 bases). Trimming took off 3 bases at V and 1 base at J, with 12 bases between the two ends. CDR3 size: 15 residues. Germline CDR1 and CDR2: MNHEY and SMNVEV (reference sequence). DNA of the CDR3: TGTGCCAGCAGTTTTTGGGGGAATGATAACTATGGCTACACCTTC. Translation gives CASSFWGNDNYGYTF.